A single sample is the source of the 8 T cell receptor beta chains below, sequenced in a study of blood T cell repertoires in COVID-19. The repertoire was sequenced with immunoSEQ multiplex PCR; TCRdb's copy has only in-frame clones and lacks some. The data hold approximately 70,000 clones, with 76% observed a single time. The sequenced sample was peripheral blood. These receptors were obtained from a man aged 55 to 70 with COVID-19, enrolled during active disease.

J is TRBJ2-6 and V is TRBV6-2 or TRBV6-3; TRBD1 aligns across 9 bases. Germline V lookup: CDR1 MNHEY, CDR2 SVGEGT. J was trimmed by 4 bases and V by 2 bases; bases with no gene match: 6. CDR3 length: 17 residues. The CDR3 coding sequence is TGTGCCAGCAGTTACCCGGGACAGGGAGCCGGGGCCAACGTCCTGACTTTC. This sequence encodes CASSYPGQGAGANVLTF.

The CDR3 DNA follows: TGTGCCAGCCTGCTTACCGAGTCCATTGACGAGCAGTACTTC. It yields the protein CASLLTESIDEQYF. V gene TRBV21-1 combines with J gene TRBJ2-7; the DNA was not compared with TRBD2, the D call given in the table. TRBV21-1 is recorded as a pseudogene. The CDR3 totals 14 residues.

This clone was detected a few times. The V gene is TRBV5-4, the J gene TRBJ2-2; the match to TRBD2 covers 15 bases. The CDR3 contains 16 residues. From germline, CDR1 is SGHNT and CDR2 YYREEE (reference sequence). V lost 5 bases and J lost 6; bases outside the gene matches: 5. CDR3 sequence reads: CASRRTSGGAAGELFF. DNA of the CDR3: TGTGCCAGCAGGAGGACTAGCGGGGGGGCCGCCGGGGAGCTGTTTTTT.

The rearrangement joins TRBV15 to TRBJ2-7, with 9 bases that match TRBD1. Germline CDR1 LNHNV, CDR2 YYDKDF (reference sequence). Trimming cost V 0 bases and J 6 bases; bases outside gene matches: 6. The CDR3 has 15 residues. Here the CDR3 reads CATSRESGQGREQYF. The CDR3 nucleotides read TGTGCCACCAGCAGAGAATCGGGACAGGGACGCGAGCAGTACTTC.

This clone came up a few times. The chain couples TRBV6-5 to TRBJ1-6, with D possibly being TRBD1 (6 bases). The germline gives CDR1 MNHEY, CDR2 SVGAGI. Trimming pared 6 bases from V and 6 bases from J, leaving 12 bases between. The CDR3 covers 14 residues. CDR3 in amino acids: CASSQGYPNSPLHF. CDR3 DNA: TGTGCCAGCAGCCAGGGGTACCCTAATTCACCCCTCCACTTT.

V is TRBV7-2 and J is TRBJ2-7; TRBD1 aligns across 10 bases. Per germline, CDR1 SGHTA and CDR2 FQGNSA. The CDR3 has 14 amino acids. Germline trimming cut 5 bases from V and 4 bases from J; bases unmatched to any gene: 5. CDR3 coding DNA: TGTGCCAGCAGCGCCCGGGACAGGGGTTACGAGCAGTACTTC. As protein: CASSARDRGYEQYF.

This chain's CDR3 is CASYRAGANVLTF. For the CDR3, the DNA is TGTGCCAGTTACAGGGCTGGGGCCAACGTCCTGACTTTC. This sequence joins TRBV19 and TRBJ2-6; possible D gene TRBD1, 6 bases. This CDR3 spans 13 amino acids. The ends were cut back, 8 bases at V and 2 bases at J, with 7 bases in the middle. Germline CDR1 reads LNHDA; CDR2 reads SQIVND (reference sequence).

The chain employs TRBV6-1 and TRBJ2-7; unclear D gene. Germline-derived CDR1 and CDR2 are MNHNS and SASEGT. This CDR3 region has 13 residues. V was trimmed by 1 base and J by 6 bases, leaving 10 bases between them. The CDR3: CASSEVNPLEQYF. DNA of the CDR3: TGTGCCAGCAGTGAAGTGAATCCACTCGAGCAGTACTTC.